One TCR beta chain is described in this entry. This entry is derived from a study of shared clonotypes between healthy human individuals. Study as a whole: Donors consisted of two women and three men between 18 and 49. The study used three CD4 naive, three CD4 memory, two CD8 naive and one CD8 memory plate per donor.

The CDR3 is 17 residues long. Trimming at V came to 2 bases and at J to 3 bases, leaving 4 bases not matched to a gene. Germline values: CDR1 MNHNS, CDR2 SASEGT. Naive CD8 cells lacked CD45RO and underwent positive selection for CCR7, leaving out terminally differentiated effector memory CD45RA+ cells. Clones were sequenced by immunoSEQ multiplex PCR, and TCRdb holds only the in-frame ones, with some missing. The profile covers millions of clones, with around 93% appearing a single time and more than 1.5% taken by the ten largest. The clonotype originates from a man aged 18 to 30 in good health. Some clones in this sample may be carry-over from other donors' samples. Sequencing used naive CD8+ T cells from PBMCs. The chain uses TRBV6-1 and TRBJ2-3, with 14 bases lining up with TRBD2. In DNA, the CDR3 is TGTGCCAGCAGTGAAAAGGGACTAGCGGGAGAAACAGATACGCAGTATTTT. Its protein is CASSEKGLAGETDTQYF.